The 14 T cell receptor beta chains below all came from one sample that was sequenced in a study of cytomegalovirus exposure and HLA in healthy donors. It was with 60 Vbeta and 13 Jbeta primers that the PCR ran. Produced via immunoSEQ multiplex PCR; TCRdb's table is partial and in-frame only. The sample carries 150,000 to 200,000 clones, 80% recorded once. The sequencing sample was made of PBMCs. The receptors here all came from a middle-aged man in good health and CMV-seronegative.

Only one count was recorded for this clone. The V gene is TRBV19, the J gene TRBJ1-2, with D possibly being TRBD1 (6 bases). Trimming left V 4 bases short and J 8 bases short, with 17 bases between. The CDR3 length is 14 residues. Germline CDR1 reads LNHDA; CDR2 reads SQIVND (reference sequence). The CDR3 sequence is CASSRSRGARGYTF. The CDR3, as DNA: TGTGCCAGTAGTAGGAGTCGGGGGGCGCGGGGCTACACCTTC.

This chain connects TRBV29-1 to TRBJ2-1; 8 positions match TRBD2. In germline, CDR1 is SQVTM, CDR2 ANQGSEA. The CDR3 has 13 residues. Trimming removed 5 bases from V and 5 bases from J; junction bases left unmatched: 5. The CDR3 loop is CSVTGTSHNEQFF. In DNA, the CDR3 is TGCAGCGTTACCGGGACTAGTCACAATGAGCAGTTCTTC.

A few counts support this clone. The chain couples TRBV6-5 to TRBJ2-4, with 7 nucleotides matching TRBD1. With V trimmed by 6 bases and J by 7 bases, 9 bases remained unmatched. Germline CDR1 and CDR2: MNHEY and SVGAGI. The CDR3 sequence is 14 residues long. CDR3 sequence (DNA): TGTGCCAGCAGCCCCCGACAGGGTTGGAACATTCAGTACTTC. Protein product: CASSPRQGWNIQYF.

The chain links TRBV5-6 to TRBJ2-3, with 10 nucleotides matching TRBD2. V was clipped by 5 bases and J by 0 bases; unmatched bases: 6. CDR1 is SGHDT and CDR2 is YYEEEE in the germline V gene. The CDR3 has 16 amino acids. Written as DNA, the CDR3 is TGTGCCAGCAGTGCTAGCGGGAGACCTAGCACAGATACGCAGTATTTT. It is translated as CASSASGRPSTDTQYF.

The chain recombines TRBV29-1 with TRBJ1-4; D gene unclear. CDR3 length: 14 amino acids. The germline gives CDR1 SQVTM, CDR2 ANQGSEA. V shed 6 bases and J shed 7 bases, with 18 bases lying between them. Written as DNA, the CDR3 is TGCAGCGTAGTACTCCGGGGTCTGGGTGAAAAACTGTTTTTT. Its protein is CSVVLRGLGEKLFF.

The chain recombines TRBV6-6 with TRBJ1-5, with a tentative D call TRBD1 (5 bases). The CDR3 runs 15 residues. With 2 bases removed from V and 0 bases from J, the gap between germline ends came to 8 bases. Germline lookup yields CDR1 MNHNY and CDR2 SVGAGI (reference sequence). The CDR3 nucleotides read TGTGCCAGCAGTTACGGGGGGGTTAGCAATCAGCCCCAGCATTTT. Protein: CASSYGGVSNQPQHF.

For the CDR3, the DNA is TGTGCCAGCAGGCCCGGGACAGGGAATGGGTACGGAGGCTACACCTTC. Its translation is CASRPGTGNGYGGYTF. This rearrangement joins TRBV5-6 to TRBJ1-2; 9 nucleotides line up with TRBD1. Losses at the gene ends were 5 bases for V and 8 bases for J; bases not matched to a gene: 16. The germline V gene encodes CDR1 SGHDT and CDR2 YYEEEE. This CDR3 is 16 amino acids long.

The chain joins TRBV27 to TRBJ2-6; possible D gene TRBD2, 6 bases. The ends were cut back, 2 bases at V and 0 bases at J, with 8 bases in the middle. The CDR3 has 16 residues. Per germline, CDR1 MNHEY and CDR2 SMNVEV (reference sequence). The CDR3: CASSLTGSSGANVLTF. DNA for the CDR3: TGTGCCAGCAGTTTAACCGGGAGCTCTGGGGCCAACGTCCTGACTTTC.

This chain uses TRBV5-1 with TRBJ2-1, with D hard to call. Germline CDR1 and CDR2: SGHRS and YFSETQ. V was shortened by 0 bases and J by 7 bases, with 14 bases between the two germline ends. The CDR3 runs 15 residues. Written as DNA, the CDR3 is TGCGCCAGCAGCTTGGTTAGCAGAGTCGGAAATGAGCAGTTCTTC. Its protein product is CASSLVSRVGNEQFF.

The chain joins TRBV2 to TRBJ1-5; no definite D call. Germline loops: CDR1 SNHLY, CDR2 FYNNEI. The CDR3 extends over 14 amino acids. The germline V and J ends were trimmed by 0 bases and 7 bases, with 10 bases remaining between them. The CDR3 nucleotides are TGTGCCAGCAGTGAAGCGCTCGCGGGCCAGCCCCAGCATTTT. It is translated as CASSEALAGQPQHF.

This clone was observed a few times. The chain uses TRBV7-8 and TRBJ1-5, with D unclear. CDR3 length equals 15 residues. Per germline, CDR1 SGHVS and CDR2 FQNEAQ. V dropped 2 bases and J dropped 2 bases, with 10 bases sitting between them. The DNA for the CDR3 is TGTGCCAGCAGCTTAATGGGGAGGGGCAATCAGCCCCAGCATTTT. Translated, it gives CASSLMGRGNQPQHF.

The rearrangement uses TRBV7-2 and TRBJ2-1; 12 bases align to TRBD1. In germline, CDR1 is SGHTA, CDR2 FQGNSA. Unmatched junction bases numbered 11, after V lost 5 bases and J lost 9 bases. The CDR3 is 16 residues long. The CDR3 here is CASSIAAGQGASEQFF. The CDR3 DNA sequence: TGTGCCAGCAGCATCGCTGCGGGACAGGGGGCCAGTGAGCAGTTCTTC.

This chain uses TRBV19 with TRBJ2-7, with TRBD1 as a possible D gene (5 bases). The CDR3 totals 13 residues. With 4 bases removed from V and 3 bases from J, the gap between germline ends came to 10 bases. Germline CDR1 reads LNHDA; CDR2 reads SQIVND (reference sequence). CDR3 in amino acids: CASSKQGSYEQYF. The CDR3, as DNA: TGTGCCAGTAGTAAGCAGGGTAGCTACGAGCAGTACTTC.

This chain connects TRBV7-2 to TRBJ1-2; TRBD1 is a possible D gene (6 bases). Germline CDR1 and CDR2: SGHTA and FQGNSA. This CDR3 region has 15 residues. Deletions cut 3 bases from V and 5 bases from J, with 16 bases between. The CDR3 coding sequence is TGTGCCAGCAGCTTCTCCAGGGGAATTGGGTATGGCTACACCTTC. Translation gives CASSFSRGIGYGYTF.